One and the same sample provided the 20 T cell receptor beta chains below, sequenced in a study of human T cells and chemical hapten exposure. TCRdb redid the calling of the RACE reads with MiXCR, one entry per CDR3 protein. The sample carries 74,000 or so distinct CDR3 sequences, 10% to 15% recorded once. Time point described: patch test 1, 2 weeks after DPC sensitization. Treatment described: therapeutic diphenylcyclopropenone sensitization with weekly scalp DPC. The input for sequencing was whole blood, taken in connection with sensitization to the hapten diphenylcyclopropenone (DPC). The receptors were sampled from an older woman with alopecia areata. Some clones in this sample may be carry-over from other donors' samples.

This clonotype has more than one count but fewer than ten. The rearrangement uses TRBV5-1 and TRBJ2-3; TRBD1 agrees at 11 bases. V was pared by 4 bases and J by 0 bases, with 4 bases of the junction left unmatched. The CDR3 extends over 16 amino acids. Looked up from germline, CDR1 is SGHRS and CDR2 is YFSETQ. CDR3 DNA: TGCGCCAGCAGCGGACAGGGGGCCTCTAGCACAGATACGCAGTATTTT. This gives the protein CASSGQGASSTDTQYF.

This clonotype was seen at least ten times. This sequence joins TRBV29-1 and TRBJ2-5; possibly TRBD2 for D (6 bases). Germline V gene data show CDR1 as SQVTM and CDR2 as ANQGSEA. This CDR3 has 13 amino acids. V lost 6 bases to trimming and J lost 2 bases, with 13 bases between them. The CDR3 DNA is TGCAGCGTCACCCGGGGGAGACAAGAGACCCAGTACTTC. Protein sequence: CSVTRGRQETQYF. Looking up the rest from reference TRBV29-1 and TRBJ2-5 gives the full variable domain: SAVISQKPSRDICQRGTSLTIQCQVDSQVTMMFWYRQQPGQSLTLIATANQGSEATYESGFVIDKFPISRPNLTFSTLTVSNMSPEDSSIYLCSVTRGRQETQYFGPGTRLLVL.

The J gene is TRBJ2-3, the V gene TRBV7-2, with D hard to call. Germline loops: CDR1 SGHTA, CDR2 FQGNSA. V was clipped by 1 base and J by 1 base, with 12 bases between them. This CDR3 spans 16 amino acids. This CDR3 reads CASSLGLDGRTDTQYF. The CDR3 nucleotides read TGTGCCAGCAGCTTAGGCCTTGACGGACGCACAGATACGCAGTATTTT.

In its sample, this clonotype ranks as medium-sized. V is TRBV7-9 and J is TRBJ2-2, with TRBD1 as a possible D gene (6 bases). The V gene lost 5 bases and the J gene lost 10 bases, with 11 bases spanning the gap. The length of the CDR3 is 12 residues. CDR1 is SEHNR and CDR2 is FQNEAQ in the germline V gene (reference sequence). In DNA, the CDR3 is TGTGCCAGCAGCCTGACAGGCGCGGAGCTGTTTTTT. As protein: CASSLTGAELFF.

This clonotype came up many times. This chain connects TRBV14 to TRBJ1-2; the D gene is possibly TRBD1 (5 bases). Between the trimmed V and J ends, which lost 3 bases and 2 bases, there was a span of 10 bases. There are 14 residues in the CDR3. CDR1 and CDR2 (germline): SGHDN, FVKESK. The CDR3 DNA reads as TGTGCCAGCAGCCACATTGGGACCAACTATGGCTACACCTTC. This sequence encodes CASSHIGTNYGYTF.

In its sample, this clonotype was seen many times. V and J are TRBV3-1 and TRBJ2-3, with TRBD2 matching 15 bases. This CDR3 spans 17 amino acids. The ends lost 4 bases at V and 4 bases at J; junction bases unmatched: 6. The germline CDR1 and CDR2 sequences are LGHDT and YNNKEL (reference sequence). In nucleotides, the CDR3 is TGTGCCAGCAGCCGACGGACTAGCGGGGGGGCAGCAGATACGCAGTATTTT. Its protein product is CASSRRTSGGAADTQYF.

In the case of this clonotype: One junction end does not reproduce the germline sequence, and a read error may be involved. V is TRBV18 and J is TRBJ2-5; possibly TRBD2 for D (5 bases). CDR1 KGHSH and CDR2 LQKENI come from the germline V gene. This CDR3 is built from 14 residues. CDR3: CASSPSSGQGTQYF. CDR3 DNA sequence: TGTGCCAGCTCACCATCAAGCGGCCAAGGGACCCAGTACTTC.

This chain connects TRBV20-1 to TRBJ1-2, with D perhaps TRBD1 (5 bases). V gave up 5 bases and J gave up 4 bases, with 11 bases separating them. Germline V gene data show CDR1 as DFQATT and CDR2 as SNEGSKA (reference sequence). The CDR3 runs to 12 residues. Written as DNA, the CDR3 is TGCAGTGCTTCAACAGGCGTCTATGGCTACACCTTC. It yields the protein CSASTGVYGYTF.

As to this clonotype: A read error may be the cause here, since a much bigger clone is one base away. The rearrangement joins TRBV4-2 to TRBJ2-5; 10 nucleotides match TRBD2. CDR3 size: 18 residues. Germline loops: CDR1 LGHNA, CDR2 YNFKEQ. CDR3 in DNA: TGTGCCAGCAGCCAAAACCTAGCGGGGGAGAGGTACCAAGAGACCCAGTGCTTC. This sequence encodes CASSQNLAGERYQETQCF.

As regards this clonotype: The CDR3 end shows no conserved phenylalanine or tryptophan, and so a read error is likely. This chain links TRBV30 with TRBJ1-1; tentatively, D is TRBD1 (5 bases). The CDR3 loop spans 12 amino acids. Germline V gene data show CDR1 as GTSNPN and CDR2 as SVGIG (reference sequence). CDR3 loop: CARDALNTEAFL. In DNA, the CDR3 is TGTGCGCGGGACGCATTGAACACTGAAGCTTTCCTT.

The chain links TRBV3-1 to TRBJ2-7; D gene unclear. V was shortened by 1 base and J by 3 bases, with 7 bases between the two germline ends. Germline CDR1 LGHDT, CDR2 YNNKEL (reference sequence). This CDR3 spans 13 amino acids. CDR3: CASSQGHDYEQYF. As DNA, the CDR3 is TGTGCCAGCAGCCAAGGACACGACTACGAGCAGTACTTC.

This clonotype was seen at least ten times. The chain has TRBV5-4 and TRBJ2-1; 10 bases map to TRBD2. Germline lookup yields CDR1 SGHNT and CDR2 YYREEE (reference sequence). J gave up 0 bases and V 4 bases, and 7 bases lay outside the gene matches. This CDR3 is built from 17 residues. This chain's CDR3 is CASSPKSGGVSYNEQFF. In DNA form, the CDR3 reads TGTGCCAGCAGCCCAAAAAGCGGGGGGGTCTCCTACAATGAGCAGTTCTTC. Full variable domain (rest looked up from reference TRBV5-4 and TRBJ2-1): ETGVTQSPTHLIKTRGQQVTLRCSSQSGHNTVSWYQQALGQGPQFIFQYYREEENGRGNFPPRFSGLQFPNYSSELNVNALELDDSALYLCASSPKSGGVSYNEQFFGPGTRLTVL.

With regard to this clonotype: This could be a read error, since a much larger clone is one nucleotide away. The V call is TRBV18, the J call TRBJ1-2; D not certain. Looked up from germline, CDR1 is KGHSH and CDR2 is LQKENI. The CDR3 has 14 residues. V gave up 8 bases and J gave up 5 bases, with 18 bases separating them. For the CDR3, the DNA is TGTGCCAGCACATCCCGGACCGGCGATTATGGCTACACCTTC. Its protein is CASTSRTGDYGYTF.

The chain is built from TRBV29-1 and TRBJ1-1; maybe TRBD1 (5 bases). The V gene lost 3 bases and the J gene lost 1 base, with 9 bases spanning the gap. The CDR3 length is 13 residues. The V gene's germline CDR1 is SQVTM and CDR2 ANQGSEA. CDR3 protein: CSVDGARNTEAFF. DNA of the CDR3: TGCAGCGTTGATGGGGCCAGGAACACTGAAGCTTTCTTT.

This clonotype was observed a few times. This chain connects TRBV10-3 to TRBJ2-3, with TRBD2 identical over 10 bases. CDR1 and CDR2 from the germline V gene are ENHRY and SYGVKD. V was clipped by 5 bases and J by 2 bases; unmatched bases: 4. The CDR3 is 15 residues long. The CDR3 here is CAISYSGGSTDTQYF. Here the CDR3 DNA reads TGTGCCATCAGTTATAGCGGGGGGTCCACAGATACGCAGTATTTT.

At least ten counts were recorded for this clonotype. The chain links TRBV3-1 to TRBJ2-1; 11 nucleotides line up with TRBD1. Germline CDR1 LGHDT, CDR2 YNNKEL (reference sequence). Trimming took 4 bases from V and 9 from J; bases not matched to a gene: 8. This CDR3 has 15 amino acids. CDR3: CASSLPGQGVREQFF. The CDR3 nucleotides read TGTGCCAGCAGCCTACCGGGACAGGGGGTCCGTGAGCAGTTCTTC.

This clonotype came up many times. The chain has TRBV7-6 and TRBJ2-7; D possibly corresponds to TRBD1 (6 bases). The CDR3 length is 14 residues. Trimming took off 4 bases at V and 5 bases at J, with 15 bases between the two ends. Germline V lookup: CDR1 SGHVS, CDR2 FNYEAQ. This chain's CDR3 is CASSSADRSNEQYF. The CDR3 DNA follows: TGTGCCAGCAGCTCCGCCGACAGGTCCAACGAGCAGTACTTC.

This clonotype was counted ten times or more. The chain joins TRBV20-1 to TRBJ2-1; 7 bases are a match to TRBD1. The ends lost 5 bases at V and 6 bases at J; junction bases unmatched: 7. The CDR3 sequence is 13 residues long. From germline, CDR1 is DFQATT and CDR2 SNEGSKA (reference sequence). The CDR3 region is CSAPRGQSNEQFF. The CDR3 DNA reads TGCAGTGCTCCACGGGGACAGTCCAATGAGCAGTTCTTC.

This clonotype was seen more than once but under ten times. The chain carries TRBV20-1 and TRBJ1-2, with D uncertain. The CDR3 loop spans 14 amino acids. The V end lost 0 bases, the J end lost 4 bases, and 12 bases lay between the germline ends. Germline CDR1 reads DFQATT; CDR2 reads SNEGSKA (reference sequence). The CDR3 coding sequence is TGCAGTGCTAGAGATCCACGGGATGGCTATGGCTACACCTTC. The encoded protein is CSARDPRDGYGYTF.

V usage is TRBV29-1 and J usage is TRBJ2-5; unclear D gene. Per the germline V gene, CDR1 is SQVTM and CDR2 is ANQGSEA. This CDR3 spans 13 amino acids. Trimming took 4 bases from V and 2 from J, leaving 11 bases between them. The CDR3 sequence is CSVVGPAQETQYF. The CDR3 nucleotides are TGCAGCGTTGTCGGGCCAGCACAAGAGACCCAGTACTTC.